This T cell receptor (beta chain) derives from a study of T cells expressing NK-cell markers. In the study overall: The TCR beta repertoires were obtained from sorted CD3+CD56+NKG2C+, CD3+CD56+NKG2C- and CD3+CD56-NKG2C+ T cells. The eight sequenced donors comprised seven who were HCMV-seropositive and one who was seronegative. Findings and caveats of the study: These clonotypes additionally ranked first within the CD3+CD56-NKG2C+ fraction of a few donors.

The CDR3 has 14 residues. About this clonotype itself: The antigen is unknown.

TCR beta libraries carry UMIs added by 5'RACE template switching. From its re-call of the 5' RACE reads, TCRdb lists each CDR3 protein once, without DNA. This table lists some 280,000 distinct CDR3 sequences. The receptor was isolated from a man between 18 and 35 years old in good health. The sequenced sample consisted of blood T cells: a sorted CD56 or NKG2C T cell subset, CD4+ or CD8+ T cells, or bulk PBMC T cells (not recorded which). The genes are TRBV12-3 or TRBV12-4 and TRBJ1-5. CDR3 sequence: CASTTSRGYQPQHF.